This T cell receptor (beta chain) was sequenced during a study of OX40 agonist ivuxolimab in advanced cancers. Study-level results: The average count of expanded clones was higher among CD8+ T cells than among CD4+. By week 6 at 0.1 to 3.0 mg/kg, blood CD4+ and CD8+ T cells had expanded clonally.

Profiled with immunoSEQ multiplex PCR; TCRdb holds only in-frame clones, not every one. The sample yields 70,000 or so clones, 65% to 90% seen once. V was trimmed by 6 bases and J by 7 bases, leaving 13 bases between them. This CDR3 comprises 13 residues. Germline V gene sequence: CDR1 MNHEY, CDR2 SVGAGI. About this clone: What it binds is not known.

The specimen was CD4+ or CD8+ T cells sorted from blood, collected in a trial of the OX40 agonist ivuxolimab. V is TRBV6-5 and J is TRBJ1-5; the D gene is possibly TRBD1 (6 bases). The sequence derives from an adult with an advanced solid tumor such as melanoma, head and neck, liver or kidney cancer. The CDR3 DNA sequence: TGTGCCAGCAGCACTAGCGGGGGCCAGCCCCAGCATTTT. Protein product: CASSTSGGQPQHF.